The sequence of this TCR beta chain was determined in a study of blood T cells in healthy people across ages. Study-level results: Both naive CD4+ cell counts and diversity were greater in long-lived donors than in aged donors. Estimates drawn from one million T cells were deemed to understate diversity.

This clonotype was seen a handful of times. Its antigen is as yet unknown. Per germline, CDR1 MNHEY and CDR2 SVGEGT. The CDR3 length is 14 residues. Trimming took off 5 bases at V and 2 bases at J, with 12 bases between the two ends. The authors ran a second PCR of about 7 to 11 cycles using a sample-barcoded 5' primer and a J-beta primer mix. TCRdb reprocessed the 5' RACE reads via MiXCR and lists one record per CDR3 protein. The table records over 300,000 distinct CDR3 sequences, 50% to 60% of them present only once. The V gene is TRBV6-2 or TRBV6-3, the J gene TRBJ1-2, with D possibly TRBD1 on 5 matching bases. Source material: blood. This clonotype was obtained from a man aged 55 to 70 in good health. CDR3 region: CASSGVRGNYGYTF. The CDR3 bases are TGTGCCAGCAGTGGCGTGAGGGGAAACTATGGCTACACCTTC.